Shown below are 20 T cell receptor beta chains from a single sample sequenced in a study of blood T cell repertoires in COVID-19. Profiled with immunoSEQ multiplex PCR; TCRdb holds only in-frame clones, not every one. This table holds about 240,000 clones, roughly 80% found once. The source material was peripheral blood. Receptors originate from a woman under 30 with acute or convalescent COVID-19.

This clone was counted between two and nine times. This chain joins TRBV7-2 and TRBJ1-2; D perhaps matches TRBD1 (5 bases). The length of the CDR3 is 17 residues. Trimming left V 2 bases short and J 6 bases short, with 22 bases between. Germline CDR1 reads SGHTA; CDR2 reads FQGNSA. The CDR3 DNA follows: TGTGCCAGCAGCTTAAACTGGGCAGGGAACAGAGTGGATGGCTACACCTTC. As protein: CASSLNWAGNRVDGYTF. The entire variable domain, with the rest obtained from reference TRBV7-2 and TRBJ1-2, is as follows: GAGVSQSPSNKVTEKGKDVELRCDPISGHTALYWYRQSLGQGLEFLIYFQGNSAPDKSGLPSDRFSAERTGGSVSTLTIQRTQQEDSAVYLCASSLNWAGNRVDGYTFGSGTRLTVV.

This clone was found a few times. The CDR3 DNA follows: TGTGCCACCAGTGATTGCCGATTGAGAGGCCCTGGAAACACCATATATTTT. Its protein is CATSDCRLRGPGNTIYF. The genes are TRBV24-1 and TRBJ1-3; D is uncertain. V lost 2 bases and J lost 2, with 15 bases in between. Germline CDR1 and CDR2: KGHDR and SFDVKD. The CDR3 consists of 17 residues.

This clone was observed a single time. V is TRBV20-1 and J is TRBJ2-7; 8 bases align to TRBD2. The CDR3 runs to 15 residues. The V segment lost 3 bases and the J segment 4 bases; nucleotides outside the gene matches: 11. CDR1 and CDR2 from the germline V gene are DFQATT and SNEGSKA (reference sequence). CDR3 DNA sequence: TGCAGTGCTAGTTCACAGGGACTAGGTGTTTACGAGCAGTACTTC. Amino acid sequence: CSASSQGLGVYEQYF.

The chain is built from TRBV3-1 (or the pseudogene TRBV3-2) and TRBJ2-1; 8 bases line up with TRBD1. CDR3 length: 15 amino acids. Trimming removed 2 bases from V and 3 bases from J; junction bases left unmatched: 3. Germline V gene lookup returns CDR1 LGHDT and CDR2 YNNKEL (reference sequence). The chain's CDR3 is CASSQSGTGYNEQFF. CDR3 DNA: TGTGCCAGCAGCCAATCCGGGACAGGCTACAATGAGCAGTTCTTC.

The V gene is TRBV2, the J gene TRBJ2-1; 7 bases fit TRBD1. The V gene end was trimmed by 5 bases and the J gene end by 2 bases; junction bases not matched to a gene: 6. Germline values: CDR1 SNHLY, CDR2 FYNNEI. The CDR3 spans 15 residues. CDR3 protein: CASSRDRNTYNEQFF. For the CDR3, the DNA is TGTGCCAGCAGTCGGGACAGAAACACCTACAATGAGCAGTTCTTC.

J is TRBJ2-3 and V is TRBV4-3; tentative D call: TRBD1 (6 bases). This CDR3 has 15 residues. V was clipped by 0 bases and J by 7 bases, with 14 bases between them. The germline CDR1 and CDR2 sequences are LGHNA and YSLEER. CDR3 residues: CASSQELQGSNTQYF. CDR3 nucleotide sequence: TGCGCCAGCAGCCAAGAACTCCAGGGGTCAAATACGCAGTATTTT.

The genes are TRBV7-9 and TRBJ1-2, with a tentative D call TRBD1 (5 bases). V shed 7 bases and J shed 0 bases, with 12 bases lying between them. Germline V lookup: CDR1 SEHNR, CDR2 FQNEAQ (reference sequence). The CDR3 loop spans 14 amino acids. The DNA for the CDR3 is TGTGCCAGCACCATGGGGGGGACTAACTATGGCTACACCTTC. It encodes CASTMGGTNYGYTF.

This clone showed up many times. This chain uses TRBV6-5 with TRBJ2-7; the D gene is possibly TRBD2 (5 bases). The ends were cut back, 9 bases at V and 3 bases at J, with 15 bases in the middle. Germline loops: CDR1 MNHEY, CDR2 SVGAGI. The CDR3 consists of 13 residues. The CDR3 is CASRAEGLYEQYF. CDR3 nucleotides: TGTGCCAGTAGGGCAGAGGGTCTCTACGAGCAGTACTTC.

J is TRBJ2-1 and V is TRBV7-9, with TRBD2 matching 14 bases. In germline, CDR1 is SEHNR, CDR2 FQNEAQ (reference sequence). Trimming removed 1 base from V and 8 bases from J; junction bases left unmatched: 7. The CDR3 sequence is 17 residues long. The CDR3 loop reads CASSLGLAGGFIDEQFF. Here the CDR3 DNA reads TGTGCCAGCAGCTTAGGACTAGCGGGAGGGTTTATTGATGAGCAGTTCTTC.

This sequence joins TRBV5-1 and TRBJ2-1; 9 nucleotides match TRBD2. This CDR3 comprises 16 residues. The V and J ends lost 1 base and 7 bases, in that order; junction bases with no gene match: 9. The germline V gene has CDR1 SGHRS and CDR2 YFSETQ. The CDR3 DNA sequence: TGCGCCAGCAGCTTGTTTGCGGGAGGGGTGGGGAATGAGCAGTTCTTC. This gives the protein CASSLFAGGVGNEQFF.

The gene calls are TRBV3-1 (or the pseudogene TRBV3-2) and TRBJ2-7; TRBD1 agrees at 7 bases. The trim removed 0 bases at V and 4 bases at J, leaving 6 bases unmatched. This CDR3 is 15 amino acids long. Germline CDR1 is LGHDT and CDR2 is YNNKEL (reference sequence). The CDR3 loop is CASSQDRRQGYEQYF. In DNA form, the CDR3 reads TGTGCCAGCAGCCAAGACCGGAGACAGGGATACGAGCAGTACTTC.

The rearrangement joins TRBV27 to TRBJ1-2; D not resolved. This CDR3 spans 14 amino acids. V was cut by 1 base and J by 8 bases, with 14 bases left in between. Germline values: CDR1 MNHEY, CDR2 SMNVEV (reference sequence). The DNA of the CDR3 is TGTGCCAGCAGTTTATGGGGAGGGAATGACGGCTACACCTTC. The encoded protein is CASSLWGGNDGYTF.

This sequence joins TRBV18 and TRBJ2-3, with D possibly being TRBD1 (6 bases). Trimming cost V 0 bases and J 5 bases, with 9 bases left between them. The CDR3 length is 14 residues. The germline gives CDR1 KGHSH, CDR2 LQKENI. The CDR3 protein is CASSPPQGIDTQYF. The CDR3 DNA reads as TGTGCCAGCTCACCACCCCAGGGGATAGATACGCAGTATTTT.

Here the CDR3 reads CASSQDRVSEQYF. The CDR3 DNA sequence: TGCGCCAGCAGCCAAGACAGGGTAAGCGAGCAGTACTTC. The J gene is TRBJ2-7, the V gene TRBV4-3; the D gene is possibly TRBD1 (5 bases). V was clipped by 0 bases and J by 6 bases, with 9 bases between them. Germline V gives CDR1 LGHNA, CDR2 YSLEER. The CDR3 contains 13 residues.

J is TRBJ2-1 and V is TRBV4-1, with TRBD2 matching over 11 bases. CDR1 and CDR2 (germline): MGHRA, YSYEKL. This CDR3 is 15 amino acids long. V lost 5 bases to trimming and J lost 4 bases; unmatched junction nucleotides: 4. The CDR3: CASSIWTSGYNEQFF. The DNA for the CDR3 is TGCGCCAGCAGCATCTGGACTAGCGGGTACAATGAGCAGTTCTTC.

CDR3 in DNA: TGTGCCAGCAGCCCCAGGGAAGATTCACCCCTCCACTTT. Residues: CASSPREDSPLHF. This chain uses TRBV6-2 or TRBV6-3 with TRBJ1-6; a possible D gene is TRBD1 (5 bases). Germline V gene lookup returns CDR1 MNHEY and CDR2 SVGEGT. The CDR3 loop spans 13 amino acids. V lost 6 bases, J lost 8 bases, and 11 bases lay in between.

V is TRBV29-1 and J is TRBJ2-7, with 16 positions matching TRBD2. Germline loops: CDR1 SQVTM, CDR2 ANQGSEA. The CDR3 consists of 21 residues. Trimming cost V 2 bases and J 2 bases; bases outside gene matches: 18. This CDR3 reads CSVESQSTGLAGGPAAYEQYF. The CDR3 coding sequence is TGCAGCGTTGAATCCCAATCCACGGGACTAGCGGGAGGGCCTGCCGCCTACGAGCAGTACTTC.

The DNA for the CDR3 is TGTGCCAGCAGCCGCTTAGCGGAGAGCTCCTACAATGAGCAGTTCTTC. Protein sequence: CASSRLAESSYNEQFF. The chain uses TRBV21-1 and TRBJ2-1; the D call TRBD2 from the table was never checked on the DNA. TRBV21-1 is an annotated pseudogene. The CDR3 extends over 16 amino acids.

The V and J genes are TRBV3-1 (or the pseudogene TRBV3-2) and TRBJ2-4; 12 nucleotides align to TRBD2. This CDR3 contains 18 residues. V was pared by 4 bases and J by 3 bases, with 10 bases of the junction left unmatched. Germline V CDR1 and CDR2: LGHDT, YNNKEL (reference sequence). In DNA, the CDR3 is TGTGCCAGCAGCCCCCGGGAGGGACTAGCGGGTCGCAAAAACATTCAGTACTTC. This encodes CASSPREGLAGRKNIQYF.

J is TRBJ2-7 and V is TRBV30; 7 bases fit TRBD1. This CDR3 contains 16 residues. The V and J ends lost 0 bases and 4 bases, in that order; junction bases with no gene match: 12. Per germline, CDR1 GTSNPN and CDR2 SVGIG (reference sequence). The CDR3 reads CAWSVHSSGQKYEQYF. In DNA, the CDR3 is TGTGCCTGGAGTGTACATTCCTCGGGACAGAAATACGAGCAGTACTTC.